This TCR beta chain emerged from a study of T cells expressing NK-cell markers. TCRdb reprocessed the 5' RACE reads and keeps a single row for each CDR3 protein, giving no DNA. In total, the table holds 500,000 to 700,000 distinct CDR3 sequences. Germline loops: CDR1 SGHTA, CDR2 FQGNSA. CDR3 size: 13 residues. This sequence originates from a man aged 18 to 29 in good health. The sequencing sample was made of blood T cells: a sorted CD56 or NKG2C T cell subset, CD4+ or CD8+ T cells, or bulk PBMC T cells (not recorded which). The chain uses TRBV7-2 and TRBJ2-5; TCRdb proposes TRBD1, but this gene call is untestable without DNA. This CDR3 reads CASVPGHRETQYF.